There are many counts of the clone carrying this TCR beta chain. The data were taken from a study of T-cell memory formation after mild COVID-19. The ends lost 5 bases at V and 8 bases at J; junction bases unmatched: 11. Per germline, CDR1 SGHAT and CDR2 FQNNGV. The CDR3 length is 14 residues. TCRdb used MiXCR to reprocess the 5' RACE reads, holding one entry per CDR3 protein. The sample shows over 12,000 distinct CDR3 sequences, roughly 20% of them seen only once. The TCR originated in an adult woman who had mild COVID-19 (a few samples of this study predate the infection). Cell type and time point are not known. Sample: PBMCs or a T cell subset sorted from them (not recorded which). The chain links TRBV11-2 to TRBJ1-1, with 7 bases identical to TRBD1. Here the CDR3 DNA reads TGTGCCAGCAGCCGGCCGACAGGGTTCGGCGAAGCTTTCTTT. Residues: CASSRPTGFGEAFF.